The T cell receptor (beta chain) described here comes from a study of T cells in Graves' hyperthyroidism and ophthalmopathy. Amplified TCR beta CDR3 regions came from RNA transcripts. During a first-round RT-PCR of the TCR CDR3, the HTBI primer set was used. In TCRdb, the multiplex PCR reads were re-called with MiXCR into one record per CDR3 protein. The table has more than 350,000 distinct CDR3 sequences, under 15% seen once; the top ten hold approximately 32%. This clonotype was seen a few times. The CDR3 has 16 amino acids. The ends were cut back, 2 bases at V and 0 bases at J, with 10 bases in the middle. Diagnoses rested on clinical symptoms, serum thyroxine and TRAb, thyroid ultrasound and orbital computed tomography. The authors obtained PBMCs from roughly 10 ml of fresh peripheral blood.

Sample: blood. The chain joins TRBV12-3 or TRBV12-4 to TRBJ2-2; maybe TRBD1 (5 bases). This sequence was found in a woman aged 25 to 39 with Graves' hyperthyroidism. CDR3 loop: CASSLYAGSNTGELFF. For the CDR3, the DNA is TGTGCCAGCAGTTTATATGCAGGGTCGAACACCGGGGAGCTGTTTTTT.